The T cell receptor beta chain described here comes from a study of blood T cell repertoires in COVID-19. Study at large: COVID-19 samples from acute and convalescent phases originated in the United States, Italy and Spain. PBMCs, B-cell-depleted T cells, or T cells provided the cDNA or gDNA that made up the material.

CDR1 and CDR2 from the germline V gene are KGHSH and LQKENI. CDR3 size: 15 residues. The V segment lost 2 bases and the J segment 1 base; nucleotides outside the gene matches: 4. The sample holds a few counts of this clone. As processed by the authors: Estimation of nucleated cell counts relied on the amplification of reference gene primers. TCRdb's copy holds only in-frame clones and misses some; the assay was immunoSEQ multiplex PCR. The D gene and trimming were derived from the DNA, and the V and J assignments and clone size from that table. The table includes about 150,000 clones, 84% detected once.

The TCR was taken from a woman in her forties or fifties with acute or convalescent COVID-19. Sequencing was performed on peripheral blood. V gene TRBV18 combines with J gene TRBJ2-7; TRBD2 aligns across 8 bases. In DNA, the CDR3 is TGTGCCAGCTCACCAGAGCGGGGGAGATCCTACGAGCAGTACTTC. Protein sequence: CASSPERGRSYEQYF.